This entry describes one T cell receptor beta chain. Its antigen remains undetermined. No base quality information exists; no much larger clone differs at one position. The CDR3 holds 17 amino acids from the cysteine to the phenylalanine. Kept here is only the CDR3 DNA, which spans 51 bases and is read in frame from base 1. The germline V end is reduced by 4 bases and the J end by 7 bases; junction bases left unmatched: 14. CDR1 and CDR2, looked up from the germline V gene, are SGHTS and YDEGEE. At one collaborating source in Seattle, patients were enrolled during active infection and were followed longitudinally through the course of disease. Collaborating institutions collected whole blood in K2EDTA tubes following their own protocols. For TCRbeta analysis, collaborators shipped samples as frozen whole blood, isolated PBMCs, or DNA extracted from either of those sample types. TCRbeta CDR3 regions were amplified from genomic DNA by means of the immunoSEQ Assay, a bias-controlled multiplex PCR. The paper's processing steps were these. Nucleated cell counts per sample were estimated from amplification of reference gene primers within the assay. Sequence reads were collapsed and filtered to measure the absolute abundance of every unique TCRbeta CDR3 rearrangement. Productive Simpson clonality was computed per sample as the square root of Simpson's diversity index over productive rearrangements. The clones in this table, taken by TCRdb from immuneACCESS, are in-frame only. Not every clone is retained; where verified, under half of the shortfall comes from an unresolved V gene, and the cause of the rest is unknown. The V and J calls and clone size come from that table; D and trimming were worked out from the DNA. The sample has some 230,000 clones on record, 85% to 90% of them singletons. The ten largest clones take up about a tenth of the sample.

This record comes from a study of blood T cell repertoires in COVID-19 (dated by TCRdb to between 2020 and 2021). Concerning the study at large: The collaborator samples originated in the United States, Italy and Spain and spanned the acute and convalescent phases of COVID-19. The prospective study material was composed of cDNA or gDNA derived from T cells, B-cell-depleted T cells, or PBMCs. Deeply sampled blood TCRbeta repertoires from subjects exposed to, actively infected with, or recovered from COVID-19 were included in the dataset. The repertoires were released in a freely available public database intended as a resource for research on the immune response to SARS-CoV-2. Samples came from the ongoing ImmuneRACE study (first 160 participants) plus 1,254 subjects from 6 global collaborators. A de-identified subject ID, COVID-19 status, age in years and sex were almost always included in the sample metadata. Where HLA class I and class II types were available, the types were taken from metadata supplied by the sample provider, not from assay-based typing.

The full study reports these points: The quantity of clinical and demographic metadata differed by source and by participant and was supplied without curation.

The TCR originated in a woman between 50 and 59 years old with COVID-19, enrolled during active disease. Sequencing was performed on peripheral blood. The sequence is built from TRBV5-8 and TRBJ2-1; 10 central nucleotides agree with TRBD1. The CDR3 region: CASSGGRGQGKRNEQFF. The DNA is TGTGCCAGCAGCGGGGGGCGGGGACAGGGGAAGAGGAATGAGCAGTTCTTC.